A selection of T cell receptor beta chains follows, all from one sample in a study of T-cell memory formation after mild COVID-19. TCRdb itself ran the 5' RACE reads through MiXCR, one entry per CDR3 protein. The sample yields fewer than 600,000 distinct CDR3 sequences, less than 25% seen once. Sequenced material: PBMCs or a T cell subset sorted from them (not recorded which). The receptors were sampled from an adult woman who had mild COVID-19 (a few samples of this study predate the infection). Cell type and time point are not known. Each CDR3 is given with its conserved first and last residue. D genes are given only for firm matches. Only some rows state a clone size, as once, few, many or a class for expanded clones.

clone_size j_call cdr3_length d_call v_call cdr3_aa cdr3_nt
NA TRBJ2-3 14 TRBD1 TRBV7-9 CASSSPGGKNTQYF TGTGCCAGCAGCTCGCCAGGGGGCAAGAATACGCAGTATTTT
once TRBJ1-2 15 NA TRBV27 CASSLSTGHLYGYTF TGTGCCAGCAGTTTATCAACAGGACACTTATATGGCTACACCTTC
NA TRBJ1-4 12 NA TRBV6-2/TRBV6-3 CASSSTNEKLFF TGTGCCAGCAGTTCAACTAATGAAAAACTGTTTTTT
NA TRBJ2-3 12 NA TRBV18 CASCHSTDTQYF TGTGCCAGCTGTCATAGCACAGATACGCAGTATTTT
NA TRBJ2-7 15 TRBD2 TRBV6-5 CASSSTSGAAYEQYF TGTGCCAGCAGCTCCACTAGCGGGGCCGCCTACGAGCAGTACTTC
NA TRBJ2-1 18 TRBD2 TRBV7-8 CASSSTRGGRARGNEQFF TGTGCCAGCAGCTCCACTCGGGGTGGGAGGGCCCGAGGTAATGAGCAGTTCTTC
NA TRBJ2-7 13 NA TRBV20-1 CSASSPSPYEQYF TGCAGTGCTAGTTCTCCGTCGCCCTACGAGCAGTACTTC
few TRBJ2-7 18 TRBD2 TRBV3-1 CASSQQGLAGGPKDEQYF TGTGCCAGCAGCCAACAAGGACTAGCGGGAGGCCCTAAAGACGAGCAGTACTTC
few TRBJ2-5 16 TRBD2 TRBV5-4 CASSLEGQRGGKTQYF TGTGCCAGCAGCTTGGAGGGCCAGCGGGGGGGCAAGACCCAGTACTTC
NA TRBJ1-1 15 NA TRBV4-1 CASSLPGVGNTEAFF TGCGCCAGCAGCCTACCAGGGGTAGGGAACACTGAAGCTTTCTTT
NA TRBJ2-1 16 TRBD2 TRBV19 CASSPRMRGDDNEQFF TGTGCCAGTAGCCCTCGGATGCGGGGGGACGACAATGAGCAGTTCTTC
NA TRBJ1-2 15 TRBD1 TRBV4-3 CASSQVGTGENGYTF TGCGCCAGCAGCCAAGTAGGGACAGGGGAAAACGGCTACACCTTC
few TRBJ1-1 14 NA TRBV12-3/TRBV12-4 CASSFPTANTEAFF TGTGCCAGCAGTTTCCCGACTGCAAACACTGAAGCTTTCTTT
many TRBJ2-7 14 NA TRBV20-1 CSAEGTSNSYEQYF TGCAGTGCTGAAGGGACCTCCAACTCCTACGAGCAGTACTTC
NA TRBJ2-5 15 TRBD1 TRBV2 CASRGQGVVEETQYF TGTGCCAGCAGGGGACAGGGTGTGGTTGAGGAGACCCAGTACTTC
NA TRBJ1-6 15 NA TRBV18 CASSNSAGRESPLHF TGTGCCAGCTCAAATTCGGCGGGACGGGAGTCACCCCTCCACTTT
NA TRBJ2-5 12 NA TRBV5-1 CASSLFQETQYF TGTGCCAGCAGCCTTTTCCAAGAGACCCAGTACTTC
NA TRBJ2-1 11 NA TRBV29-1 CSTGGVDEQFF TGCAGCACTGGTGGGGTAGATGAGCAGTTCTTC
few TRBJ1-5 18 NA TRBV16 CASSQLEAGPDSNQPQHF TGTGCCAGCAGCCAATTAGAGGCAGGGCCAGATAGCAATCAGCCCCAGCATTTT
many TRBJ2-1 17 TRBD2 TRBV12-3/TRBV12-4 CASSFPGTSGGGNEQFF TGTGCCAGCAGTTTCCCCGGGACTAGCGGGGGAGGGAATGAGCAGTTCTTC